The sequence of this T cell receptor (beta chain) was determined in a study of cytomegalovirus exposure and HLA in healthy donors. Study findings and constraints: Associated with cytomegalovirus, according to the listing, were 150 to 200 TCR beta chains.

13 Jbeta primers and 60 Vbeta primers were used for the PCR. The protocol was immunoSEQ multiplex PCR, while the TCRdb copy is restricted to in-frame clones and leaves out a portion. The sample records 150,000 to 200,000 clones, 84% being singletons. This clone was observed a few times. No antigen is known for it. Germline V CDR1 and CDR2: MNHNS, SASEGT. The V segment lost 1 base and the J segment 2 bases; nucleotides outside the gene matches: 6. This CDR3 spans 16 amino acids. The specimen was PBMCs. The TCR originated in a boy between 10 and 17 years old in good health and CMV-seronegative. The chain links TRBV6-1 to TRBJ2-3; 7 nucleotides agree with TRBD1. This chain's CDR3 is CASSEGGQYHTDTQYF. The CDR3 nucleotides read TGTGCCAGCAGTGAAGGGGGACAGTATCACACAGATACGCAGTATTTT.